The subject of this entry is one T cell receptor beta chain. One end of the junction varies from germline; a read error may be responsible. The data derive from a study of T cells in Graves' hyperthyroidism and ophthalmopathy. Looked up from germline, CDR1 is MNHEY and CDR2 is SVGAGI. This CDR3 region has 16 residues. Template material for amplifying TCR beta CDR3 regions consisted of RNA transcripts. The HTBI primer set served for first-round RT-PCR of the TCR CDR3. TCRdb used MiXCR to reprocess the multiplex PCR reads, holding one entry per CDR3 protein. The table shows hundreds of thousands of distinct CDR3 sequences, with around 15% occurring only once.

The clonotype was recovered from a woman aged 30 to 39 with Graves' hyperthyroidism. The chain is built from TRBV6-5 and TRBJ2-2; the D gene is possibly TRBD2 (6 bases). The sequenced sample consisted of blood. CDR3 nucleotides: TGTGCCAGCAGTTACCCTGGGCTGCGTACCACCGGGGGGCTGTTTTTT. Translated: CASSYPGLRTTGGLFF.